Listed below are T cell receptor beta chains from one sample, sequenced in a study of blood T cells in healthy people across ages. Via MiXCR, TCRdb re-called the 5' RACE reads, giving one row per CDR3 protein. This sample has 900,000 to 950,000 distinct CDR3 sequences, with about 27% found just once. The same specimen was also included in a second study, on T cells of mothers and their children.

Sequencing was performed on blood. These receptor sequences come from a woman in her 40s in good health. CDR3s include the opening cysteine and the closing phenylalanine or tryptophan. A D gene is named only where the DNA matches it firmly. A row's size may be missing; if present it is once, few, many or a size class.

v_call	j_call	d_call	clone_size	cdr3_nt	cdr3_aa
TRBV5-1	TRBJ2-5	NA	NA	TGCGCCAGCAGCCCTCTCATACAAGAGACCCAGTACTTC	CASSPLIQETQYF
TRBV3-1	TRBJ1-2	NA	NA	TGTGCCAGCAGCCAAGAGTACGGGGCAGACTACTATGGCTACACCTTC	CASSQEYGADYYGYTF
TRBV7-8	TRBJ2-3	TRBD2	NA	TGTGCCAGCAGCTCCCCTAGCGGGGGGTCAGATACGCAGTATTTT	CASSSPSGGSDTQYF
TRBV12-3/TRBV12-4	TRBJ2-1	NA	many	TGTGCCAGCAGTTTAGAAACAGGGCCAAATGAGCAGTTCTTC	CASSLETGPNEQFF
TRBV14	TRBJ2-7	NA	NA	TGTGCCAGCAGCCAAATGGGTGAGCAGTACTTC	CASSQMGEQYF
TRBV11-1	TRBJ2-1	TRBD1	few	TGTGCCAGCAGCTTACCCCGGACAGGGAGAAATGAGCAGTTCTTC	CASSLPRTGRNEQFF
TRBV20-1	TRBJ1-2	TRBD1	NA	TGCAGTGCTACCGGGACAGAGAACTATGGCTACACCTTC	CSATGTENYGYTF
TRBV7-7	TRBJ2-1	NA	NA	TGTGCTAGCAGCTTATCCGAACGGGGTGAGCAGTTCTTC	CASSLSERGEQFF
TRBV10-3	TRBJ2-2	TRBD1	NA	TGTGCCATCAGTGCGGTACAGGGGGCGAACACCGGGGAGCTGTTTTTT	CAISAVQGANTGELFF
TRBV20-1	TRBJ2-2	NA	NA	TGCAGTGCTAGACCGGACACCTTGAACACCGGGGAGCTGTTTTTT	CSARPDTLNTGELFF
TRBV6-1	TRBJ2-7	TRBD1	NA	TGTGCCAGCAAGCGGACAGGGGGTGGCGAGCAGTACTTC	CASKRTGGGEQYF
TRBV5-1	TRBJ2-7	NA	few	TGCGCCAGCAGCTTGGACCAAGGGCGCTCCTACGAGCAGTACTTC	CASSLDQGRSYEQYF
TRBV20-1	TRBJ2-5	TRBD1	NA	TGCAGTGCTAGAGATTGGACAGGGGTATACCAAGAGACCCAGTACTTC	CSARDWTGVYQETQYF
TRBV9	TRBJ2-2	NA	NA	TGTGCCAGCAGCCCCTTCGGACTCACGAACACCGGGGAGCTGTTTTTT	CASSPFGLTNTGELFF
TRBV10-3	TRBJ2-1	NA	few	TGTGCCATCAGTGAGACCCCTGGGTACGAGCAGTTCTTC	CAISETPGYEQFF
TRBV6-4	TRBJ2-2	NA	many	TGTGCCAGCAGTGAATCAGGGGACACCGGGGAGCTGTTTTTT	CASSESGDTGELFF
TRBV5-1	TRBJ2-1	NA	many	TGCGCCAGCAGCTTGGTTAATCAATACAATGAGCAGTTCTTC	CASSLVNQYNEQFF
TRBV9	TRBJ2-7	TRBD2	few	TGTGCCAGCGGCGGGGGGCTCGCCTACGAGCAGTACTTC	CASGGGLAYEQYF
TRBV7-2	TRBJ2-4	TRBD1	NA	TGTGCCAGCAGCCAAAGTCGGCAGGGGGCGGACATTCAGTACTTC	CASSQSRQGADIQYF
TRBV20-1	TRBJ2-7	TRBD2	few	TGCAGTGCTAGAGATCTCGTGGGACTAGCGGGTAGCTCCTACGAGCAGTACTTC	CSARDLVGLAGSSYEQYF
TRBV20-1	TRBJ2-5	TRBD2	many	TGCAGTGCTCCCCGCAGCGGGAGATTGAAAGAGACCCAGTACTTC	CSAPRSGRLKETQYF
TRBV11-2	TRBJ2-4	TRBD1	NA	TGTGCCAGCAGCCCACGCGGACAGGGGGCGGTGGGACGTGAGCAGTACTTC	CASSPRGQGAVGREQYF
TRBV4-1	TRBJ2-7	NA	many	TGCGCCAGCAGCCAAGGGGGCCACGAGCAGTACTTC	CASSQGGHEQYF
TRBV7-2	TRBJ2-2	NA	few	TGTGCCAGCAGCTTACGATCTACGGCCGGGGAGCTGTTTTTT	CASSLRSTAGELFF
TRBV30	TRBJ1-2	TRBD1	NA	TGTGCCTGGAAGAAGGGAGGGACAGGGGCTAACTATGGCTACACCTTC	CAWKKGGTGANYGYTF
TRBV29-1	TRBJ1-2	NA	many	TGCAGCGTTGTGGCCAGCTCTCGAGGCTACACCTTC	CSVVASSRGYTF
TRBV7-9	TRBJ2-3	NA	NA	TGTGCCAGCAGTTATGATCATACGCAGTATTTT	CASSYDHTQYF
TRBV5-1	TRBJ2-6	TRBD2	many	TGCGCCAGCAGCAATGAGGTAGTAGCGGGGCCCTCTGGGGCCAACGTCCTGACTTTC	CASSNEVVAGPSGANVLTF
TRBV5-1	TRBJ2-7	NA	many	TGCGCCAGCAGCTTCTACGGGACTGCCTATGTGGGGGACGAGCAGTACTTC	CASSFYGTAYVGDEQYF
TRBV7-2	TRBJ2-5	NA	NA	TGTGCCAGCAGCCCCGGTCAGGCATGGGAGACCCAGTACTTC	CASSPGQAWETQYF
TRBV12-5	TRBJ2-7	NA	NA	TGTGCTAGTGGTTTTGACGGTGGCGAGCAGTACTTC	CASGFDGGEQYF
TRBV5-1	TRBJ1-1	NA	few	TGCGCCAGCAGCTTCGGGGATCACACTGAAGCTTTCTTT	CASSFGDHTEAFF
TRBV10-3	TRBJ1-4	NA	NA	TGTGCCATCAGTGAGTCCGGATCGGGGAACGAAAAACAGTTTTTT	CAISESGSGNEKQFF
TRBV7-2	TRBJ1-1	TRBD1	NA	TGTGCCAGCAGCGGTCGACAGGGGTCGGGCACTGAAGCTTTCTTT	CASSGRQGSGTEAFF
TRBV30	TRBJ2-7	NA	many	TGTGCCTGGAGTCCAACCAGTTACGAGCAGTACTTC	CAWSPTSYEQYF
TRBV7-3	TRBJ1-4	TRBD1	NA	TGTGCCAGCAGCTTAGCAGGGGGTGAAAAACGGTTTTTT	CASSLAGGEKRFF
TRBV4-3	TRBJ1-1	TRBD1	few	TGCGCCAGCAGCCCCGAAATTTCCGGGACAGGGGGCCAAACTGAAGCTTTCTTT	CASSPEISGTGGQTEAFF
TRBV7-2	TRBJ1-2	TRBD1	NA	TGTGCCAGCAGCCTTCGGACAGGGGGAAACTATGGCTACACCTTC	CASSLRTGGNYGYTF
TRBV7-8	TRBJ2-4	TRBD1	few	TGTGCCAGCAGCGCGCGCAGGGGGTTCGTAGCCAAAAACATTCAGTACTTC	CASSARRGFVAKNIQYF
TRBV20-1	TRBJ1-1	NA	NA	TGCAGTGCTCAGGGACACAGGGTGGTGAACACTGAAGCTTTCTTT	CSAQGHRVVNTEAFF
TRBV20-1	TRBJ1-2	NA	many	TGCAGTGCTTCCGACCCTACTAACTATGGCTACACCTTC	CSASDPTNYGYTF
TRBV6-6	TRBJ1-5	NA	few	TGTGCCAGCAGTCCCCTTTTAAGAAGCAATCAGCCCCAGCATTTT	CASSPLLRSNQPQHF
TRBV29-1	TRBJ1-2	NA	NA	TGCAGCGTTGAAGATCAACGAAGCCACTATGGCTACACCTTC	CSVEDQRSHYGYTF
TRBV10-3	TRBJ1-1	NA	many	TGTGCCATCAGTGAGTCGTTGGGGACCGATACTGAAGCTTTCTTT	CAISESLGTDTEAFF
TRBV7-2	TRBJ1-3	NA	NA	TGTGCCAGCAGCTCGAGGTTAAGCGGAAACACCATATATTTT	CASSSRLSGNTIYF
TRBV5-6	TRBJ1-2	TRBD1	NA	TGTGCCAGCAGCTTTGGGCAGGGGGCTAATCGACTTTATGGCTACACCTTC	CASSFGQGANRLYGYTF
TRBV7-2	TRBJ2-7	NA	few	TGTGCCAGCAGCCCACGGGGAGCCGGCTCCTACGAGCAGTACTTC	CASSPRGAGSYEQYF
TRBV29-1	TRBJ2-5	NA	NA	TGCAGCGTTGCCGAGACAAGCGAGACCCAGTACTTC	CSVAETSETQYF
TRBV21-1	TRBJ1-5	NA	few	TGTGCCAGCAGCAAAAGACAGGGGAAGAATCAGCCCCAGCATTTT	CASSKRQGKNQPQHF
TRBV20-1	TRBJ2-4	TRBD2	NA	TGCAGTGCTAGCCTCGTCGGACTAGCGGGACTATTAGCCAAAAACATTCAGTACTTC	CSASLVGLAGLLAKNIQYF
TRBV11-2	TRBJ2-7	NA	many	TGTGCCAGCAGCTCTAGATTCTACGAGCAGTACTTC	CASSSRFYEQYF
TRBV10-3	TRBJ2-7	TRBD1	NA	TGTGCCATCAGTGATAAAGAAGGGACAGGGTCATACGAGCAGTACTTC	CAISDKEGTGSYEQYF
TRBV15	TRBJ2-7	NA	NA	TGTGCCACCAGCAGACCCGGCGGTTACGAGCAGTACTTC	CATSRPGGYEQYF